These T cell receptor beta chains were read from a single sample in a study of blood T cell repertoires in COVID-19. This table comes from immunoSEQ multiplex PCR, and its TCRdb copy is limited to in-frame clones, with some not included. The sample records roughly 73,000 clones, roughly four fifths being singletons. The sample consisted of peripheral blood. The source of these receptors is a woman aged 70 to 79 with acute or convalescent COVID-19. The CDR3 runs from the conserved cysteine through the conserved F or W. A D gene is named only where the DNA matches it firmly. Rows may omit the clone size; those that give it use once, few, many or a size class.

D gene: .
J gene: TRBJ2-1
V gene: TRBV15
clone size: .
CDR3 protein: CATSRGDTYSEQFF
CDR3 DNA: TGTGCCACCAGCAGAGGGGACACCTACTCTGAGCAGTTCTTC

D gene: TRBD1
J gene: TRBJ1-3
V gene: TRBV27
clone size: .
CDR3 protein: CASRTGSGNTIYF
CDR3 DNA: TGTGCCAGCAGGACAGGGAGTGGAAACACCATATATTTT

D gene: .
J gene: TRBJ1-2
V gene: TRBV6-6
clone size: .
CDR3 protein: CASSPSGGNYGYTF
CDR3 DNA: TGTGCCAGCAGCCCGTCGGGAGGCAACTATGGCTACACCTTC

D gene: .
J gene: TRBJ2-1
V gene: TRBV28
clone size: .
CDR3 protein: CASSPRRTGKFF
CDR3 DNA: TGTGCCAGCAGTCCGAGGAGGACGGGGAAGTTCTTC

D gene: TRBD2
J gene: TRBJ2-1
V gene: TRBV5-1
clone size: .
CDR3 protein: CASSYIAGVLMNEQFF
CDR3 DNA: TGCGCCAGCAGCTACATAGCGGGAGTTCTAATGAATGAGCAGTTCTTC

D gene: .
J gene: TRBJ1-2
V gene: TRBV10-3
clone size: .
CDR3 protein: CAISENGRVDGYTF
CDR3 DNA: TGTGCCATCAGTGAGAACGGCCGGGTTGACGGCTACACCTTC

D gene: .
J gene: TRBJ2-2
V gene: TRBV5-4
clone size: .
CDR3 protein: CASRVRNTGELFF
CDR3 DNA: TGTGCCAGCAGGGTGCGAAACACCGGGGAGCTGTTTTTT

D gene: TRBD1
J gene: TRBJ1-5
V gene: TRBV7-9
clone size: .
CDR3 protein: CASSGTGGLDWSNQPQHF
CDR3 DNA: TGTGCCAGCAGTGGGACAGGGGGTTTAGATTGGAGCAATCAGCCCCAGCATTTT

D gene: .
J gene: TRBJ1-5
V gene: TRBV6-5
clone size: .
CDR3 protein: CASSYDGGNNQPQHF
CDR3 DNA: TGTGCCAGCAGTTACGACGGAGGGAACAATCAGCCCCAGCATTTT

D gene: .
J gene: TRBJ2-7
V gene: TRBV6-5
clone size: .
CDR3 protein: CASSLQTGWSSEQYF
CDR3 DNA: TGTGCCAGCAGTCTACAGACCGGATGGTCTTCCGAGCAGTACTTC

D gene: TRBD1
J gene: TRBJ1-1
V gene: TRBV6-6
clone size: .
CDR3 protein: CASSYGGQGRTEAFF
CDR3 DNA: TGTGCCAGCAGTTACGGGGGACAGGGCCGGACTGAAGCTTTCTTT

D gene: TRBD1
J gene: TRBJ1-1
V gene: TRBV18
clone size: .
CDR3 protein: CASSPRTGWGTEAFF
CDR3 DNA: TGTGCCAGCTCACCCAGGACAGGGTGGGGCACTGAAGCTTTCTTT

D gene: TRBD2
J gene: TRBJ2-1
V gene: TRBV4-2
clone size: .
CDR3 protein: CASSQVGLAGGVYNEQFF
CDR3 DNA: TGTGCCAGCAGCCAAGTCGGACTAGCGGGAGGGGTTTACAATGAGCAGTTCTTC

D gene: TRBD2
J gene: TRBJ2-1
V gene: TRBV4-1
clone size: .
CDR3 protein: CASSQDWGLAGVVEQFF
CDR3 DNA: TGCGCCAGCAGCCAAGATTGGGGACTAGCGGGAGTTGTTGAGCAGTTCTTC

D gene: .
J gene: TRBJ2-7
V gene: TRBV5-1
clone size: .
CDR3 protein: CASRRSETNSYEQYF
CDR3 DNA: TGCGCCAGCAGACGCTCCGAGACAAACTCCTACGAGCAGTACTTC

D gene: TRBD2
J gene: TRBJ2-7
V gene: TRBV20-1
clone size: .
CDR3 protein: CSASTSRGGRKYEQYF
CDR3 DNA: TGCAGTGCTAGTACCTCCCGGGGCGGGAGAAAGTACGAGCAGTACTTC

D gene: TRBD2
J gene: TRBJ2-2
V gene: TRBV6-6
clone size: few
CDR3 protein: CASSSGTSGTGELFF
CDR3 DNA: TGTGCCAGCAGTTCCGGGACTAGCGGGACCGGGGAGCTGTTTTTT

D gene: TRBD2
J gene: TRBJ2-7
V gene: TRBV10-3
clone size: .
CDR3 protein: CAISAAGGGSSYEQYF
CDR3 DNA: TGTGCCATCAGTGCCGCGGGGGGCGGGAGCTCCTACGAGCAGTACTTC

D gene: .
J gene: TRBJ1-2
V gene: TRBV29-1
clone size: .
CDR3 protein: CSVLGVWGYTF
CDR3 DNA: TGCAGCGTTTTAGGGGTTTGGGGCTACACCTTC

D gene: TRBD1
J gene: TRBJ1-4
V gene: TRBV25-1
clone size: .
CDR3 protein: CASSDPRGRSEKLFF
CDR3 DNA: TGTGCCAGCAGTGATCCCAGGGGGCGCAGTGAAAAACTGTTTTTT

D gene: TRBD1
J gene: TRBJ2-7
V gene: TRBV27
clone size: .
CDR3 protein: CASRKPGQGHYEQYF
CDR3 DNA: TGTGCCAGCAGAAAACCGGGACAGGGTCATTACGAGCAGTACTTC